The rows below give T cell receptor beta chains drawn from one sample of a study of blood T cells in healthy people across ages. A single record per CDR3 protein comes from TCRdb applying MiXCR to the 5' RACE reads. Of 1.5 million to 2 million distinct CDR3 sequences in the sample, approximately 32% were seen once. Sequenced: blood. The receptors were gathered from a woman aged 25 to 45 in good health. The CDR3 runs from the conserved cysteine through the conserved F or W. A D gene is named only where the DNA matches it firmly. A row's size may be missing; if present it is once, few, many or a size class.

V gene	D gene	J gene	clone size	CDR3 protein	CDR3 DNA
TRBV7-3	TRBD2	TRBJ2-1	.	CASSLTGTSGAMDSYNEQFF	TGTGCCAGCAGCTTAACAGGGACTAGCGGGGCCATGGACTCCTACAATGAGCAGTTCTTC
TRBV27	TRBD2	TRBJ2-1	.	CASSLGTSGLGGQFF	TGTGCCAGCAGTTTAGGGACTAGCGGTCTCGGTGGGCAGTTCTTC
TRBV12-5	.	TRBJ2-1	few	CASGLGDTNSYNEQFF	TGTGCTAGTGGTTTGGGCGACACGAACTCCTACAATGAGCAGTTCTTC
TRBV20-1	TRBD2	TRBJ2-1	few	CSARDVRAGGSNEQFF	TGCAGTGCGCGTGACGTTCGGGCGGGGGGGAGCAATGAGCAGTTCTTC
TRBV10-2	TRBD2	TRBJ2-7	few	CASSESSTSGNRFRYEQYF	TGCGCCAGCAGTGAGTCTTCGACTAGCGGGAACCGGTTTAGATACGAGCAGTACTTC
TRBV6-1	.	TRBJ1-2	few	CASSDWGSYGYTF	TGTGCCAGCAGTGATTGGGGGAGTTATGGCTACACCTTC
TRBV15	TRBD1	TRBJ1-5	few	CATSRDQGVQPQHF	TGTGCCACCAGCAGAGATCAGGGGGTCCAGCCCCAGCATTTT
TRBV5-1	.	TRBJ1-2	few	CASSLLTGGDSGYTF	TGCGCCAGCAGCTTGCTGACGGGAGGTGATAGTGGCTACACCTTC
TRBV4-1	.	TRBJ2-6	.	CASSHLDSAWGANVLTF	TGCGCCAGCAGCCACCTCGACAGCGCTTGGGGGGCCAACGTCCTGACTTTC
TRBV4-1	TRBD2	TRBJ2-7	many	CASSQGIGTSGRNPPYEQYF	TGCGCCAGCAGCCAAGGGATTGGGACTAGCGGGAGGAATCCTCCTTACGAGCAGTACTTC
TRBV6-1	TRBD2	TRBJ2-7	many	CASSFRTSGSYEQYF	TGTGCCAGCAGTTTCCGGACTAGCGGGAGCTACGAGCAGTACTTC
TRBV5-1	.	TRBJ2-1	.	CASSGPGGGGPYNEQFF	TGCGCCAGCAGCGGCCCGGGTGGGGGGGGGCCCTACAATGAGCAGTTCTTC
TRBV29-1	.	TRBJ1-1	few	CIVAGQSNTEAFF	TGCATCGTTGCCGGACAGTCAAACACTGAAGCTTTCTTT
TRBV6-1	TRBD1	TRBJ2-6	few	CASSDPGQGLYGANVLTF	TGTGCCAGCAGTGACCCGGGACAGGGGCTTTACGGGGCCAACGTCCTGACTTTC
TRBV4-1	.	TRBJ1-1	.	CASSHLLTRRGMNTEAFF	TGCGCCAGCAGCCATCTCCTGACCCGGAGGGGGATGAACACTGAAGCTTTCTTT
TRBV15	.	TRBJ2-7	few	CAGGTQGHYEQYF	TGTGCCGGCGGGACCCAGGGACACTACGAGCAGTACTTC
TRBV29-1	.	TRBJ2-3	few	CSVERDWGDTQYF	TGCAGCGTTGAAAGGGACTGGGGAGATACGCAGTATTTT
TRBV30	.	TRBJ2-7	.	CAWATVTRTYEQYF	TGTGCCTGGGCCACAGTCACCCGAACCTACGAGCAGTACTTC
TRBV7-6	.	TRBJ2-1	.	CASTLTLDTNEPFF	TGTGCCAGCACCCTCACCCTAGACACCAATGAGCCGTTCTTC
TRBV10-2	.	TRBJ2-7	few	CASIGIEGYEQYF	TGCGCCAGCATTGGCATAGAAGGCTACGAGCAGTACTTC
TRBV4-2	.	TRBJ2-2	.	CASSQPLGEGITGELFF	TGTGCCAGCAGCCAACCTTTGGGAGAAGGAATCACCGGGGAGCTGTTTTTT
TRBV4-2	TRBD2	TRBJ2-1	few	CASSQVMGTSAASSYNEQFF	TGTGCCAGCAGCCAAGTAATGGGGACTAGCGCCGCGAGCTCCTACAATGAGCAGTTCTTC
TRBV27	.	TRBJ1-2	few	CASSGMTSHGPNYGYTF	TGTGCCAGCAGTGGGATGACCTCTCATGGGCCTAACTATGGCTACACCTTC
TRBV7-3	TRBD1	TRBJ2-5	.	CASSLRGRGLVETQYF	TGTGCCAGCAGCTTAAGGGGCAGGGGGCTTGTGGAGACCCAGTACTTC
TRBV2	.	TRBJ1-2	.	CASQTLPSTNYGYTF	TGTGCCAGCCAGACCCTACCCAGCACTAACTATGGCTACACCTTC
TRBV7-6	.	TRBJ2-5	.	CASSLLTRRETQYF	TGTGCCAGCAGCTTACTAACGAGGCGAGAGACCCAGTACTTC
TRBV30	.	TRBJ2-5	.	CAWSVDIKQYF	TGTGCCTGGAGTGTAGACATTAAGCAGTACTTC
TRBV29-1	.	TRBJ1-4	few	CSVEGSDEKLFF	TGCAGCGTCGAGGGGTCAGATGAAAAACTGTTTTTT
TRBV28	TRBD1	TRBJ2-7	few	CATIYTGGAYEQYF	TGTGCCACCATCTATACAGGGGGCGCCTACGAGCAGTACTTC
TRBV20-1	TRBD2	TRBJ2-7	.	CSAPHSGSYLEQYF	TGCAGTGCTCCACATAGCGGGAGCTATCTTGAGCAGTACTTC
TRBV6-2/TRBV6-3	.	TRBJ2-3	.	CASSYSTRRLSTDTQYF	TGTGCCAGCAGTTACTCAACGAGAAGACTCAGCACAGATACGCAGTATTTT
TRBV18	.	TRBJ2-3	once	CASSRGVPSTDTQYF	TGTGCCAGCTCACGAGGGGTCCCTAGCACAGATACGCAGTATTTT